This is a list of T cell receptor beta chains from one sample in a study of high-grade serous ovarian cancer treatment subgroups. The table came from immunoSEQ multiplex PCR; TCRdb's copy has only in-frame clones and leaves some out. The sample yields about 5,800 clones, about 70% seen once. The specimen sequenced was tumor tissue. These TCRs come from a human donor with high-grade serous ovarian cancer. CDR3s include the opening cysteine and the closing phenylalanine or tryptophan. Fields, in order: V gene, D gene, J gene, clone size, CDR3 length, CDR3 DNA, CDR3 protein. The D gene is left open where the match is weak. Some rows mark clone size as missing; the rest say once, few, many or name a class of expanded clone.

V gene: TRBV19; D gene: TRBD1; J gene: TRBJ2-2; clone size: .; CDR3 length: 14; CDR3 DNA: TGTGCCAGTAAGGGACAGTCGAACACCGGGGAGCTGTTTTTT; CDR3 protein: CASKGQSNTGELFF
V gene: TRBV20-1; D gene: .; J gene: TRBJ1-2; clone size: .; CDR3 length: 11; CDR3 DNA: TGCGCCTCAGGTACTAACTATGGCTACACCTTC; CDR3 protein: CASGTNYGYTF
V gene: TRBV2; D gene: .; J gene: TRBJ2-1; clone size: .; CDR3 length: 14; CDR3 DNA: TGTGCCAGCAGTCCTTCAGTTGCGGACAATGAGCAGTTCTTC; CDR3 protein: CASSPSVADNEQFF
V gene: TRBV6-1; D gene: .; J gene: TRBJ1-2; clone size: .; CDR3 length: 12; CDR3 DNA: TGTGCCAGCAGCGATCCCCCCCTTGGCTACACCTTC; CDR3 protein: CASSDPPLGYTF
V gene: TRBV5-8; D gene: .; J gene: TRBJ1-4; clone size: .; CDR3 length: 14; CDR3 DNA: TGTGCCAGCAGCCGGGGTAGTTCTAATGAAAAACTGTTTTTT; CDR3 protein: CASSRGSSNEKLFF
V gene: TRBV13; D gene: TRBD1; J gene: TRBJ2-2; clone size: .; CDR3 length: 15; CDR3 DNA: TGTGCCAGCAGCCCGGGACAGGGGAGCACCGGGGAGCTGTTTTTT; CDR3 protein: CASSPGQGSTGELFF
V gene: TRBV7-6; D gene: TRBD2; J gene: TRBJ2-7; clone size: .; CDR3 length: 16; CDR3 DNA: TGTGCCAGCAGCTTAGGGGCTAGCGGGTCCGGTTACGAGCAGTACTTC; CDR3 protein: CASSLGASGSGYEQYF
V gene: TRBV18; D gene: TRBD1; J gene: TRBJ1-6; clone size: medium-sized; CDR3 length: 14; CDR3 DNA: TGTGCCAGCTCACCACCGAGGACAGGGACATCCCTCCACTTT; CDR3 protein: CASSPPRTGTSLHF
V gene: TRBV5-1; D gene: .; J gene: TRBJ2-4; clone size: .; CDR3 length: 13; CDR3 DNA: TGCGCCAGCGGCTCTCTAACAGAAAACATTCAGTACTTC; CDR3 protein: CASGSLTENIQYF
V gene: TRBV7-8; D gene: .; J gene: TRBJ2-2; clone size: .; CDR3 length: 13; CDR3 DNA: TGTGCCAGCAGCCCAGCAGGGGCCGGGGAGCTGTTTTTT; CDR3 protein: CASSPAGAGELFF
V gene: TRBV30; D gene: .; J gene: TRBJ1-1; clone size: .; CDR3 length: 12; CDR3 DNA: TGTGCCATCCCTGGGCCGAACACTGAAGCTTTCTTT; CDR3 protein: CAIPGPNTEAFF
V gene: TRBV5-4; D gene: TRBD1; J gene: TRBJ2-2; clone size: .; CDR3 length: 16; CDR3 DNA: TGTGCCAGCAGCACTCCTCCAGGGGGCGCCGCCGGAGAGCTGTTTTTT; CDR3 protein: CASSTPPGGAAGELFF
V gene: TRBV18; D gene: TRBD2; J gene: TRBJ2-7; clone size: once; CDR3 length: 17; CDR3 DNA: TGTGCCAGCTCACCACTCTCGGGCGGGGGGGCCCCGGGCGAGCAGTACTTC; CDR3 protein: CASSPLSGGGAPGEQYF
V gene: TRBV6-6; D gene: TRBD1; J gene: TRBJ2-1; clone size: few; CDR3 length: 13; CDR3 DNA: TGTGCCAGCAGACATCAGGGGGCCACTGAGCAGTTCTTC; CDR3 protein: CASRHQGATEQFF
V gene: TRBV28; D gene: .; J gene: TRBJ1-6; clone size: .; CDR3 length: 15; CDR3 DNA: TGTGCCAGCAGGCTTAGGGAGAGGACTACGATGAGCCTCCACTTT; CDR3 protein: CASRLRERTTMSLHF
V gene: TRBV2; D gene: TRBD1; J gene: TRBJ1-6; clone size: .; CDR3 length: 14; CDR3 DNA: TGTGCCAACAGTGGAGGGACAGATAATTCACCCCTCCACTTT; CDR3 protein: CANSGGTDNSPLHF
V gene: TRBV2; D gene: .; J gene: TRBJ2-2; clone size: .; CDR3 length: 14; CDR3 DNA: TGTGCCAGCAGTGCGGGGCAACGCACCGGGGAGCTGTTTTTT; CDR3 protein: CASSAGQRTGELFF
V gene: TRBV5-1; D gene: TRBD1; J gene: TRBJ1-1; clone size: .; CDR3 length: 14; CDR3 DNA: TGCGCCAGCAGCTGGGGACAGGGGAGGACTGAAGCTTTCTTT; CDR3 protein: CASSWGQGRTEAFF
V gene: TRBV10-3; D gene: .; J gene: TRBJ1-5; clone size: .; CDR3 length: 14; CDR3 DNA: TGTGCCATCAGTGAGGATTCAAGCAATCAGCCCCAGCATTTT; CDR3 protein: CAISEDSSNQPQHF
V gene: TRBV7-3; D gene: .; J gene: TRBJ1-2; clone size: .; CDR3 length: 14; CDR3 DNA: TGTGCCAGCAGCCCCACCGTGGGGTACTATGGCTACACCTTC; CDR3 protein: CASSPTVGYYGYTF
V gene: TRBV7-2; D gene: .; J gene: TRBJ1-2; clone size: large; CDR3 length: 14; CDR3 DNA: TGTGCCAGCAGCTTAGGGACGGGGACTTATGGCTACACCTTC; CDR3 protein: CASSLGTGTYGYTF
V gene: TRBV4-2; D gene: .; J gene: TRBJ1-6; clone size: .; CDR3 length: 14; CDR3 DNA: TGTGCCAGCAGCCAAGGCAACCGCCTTTCACCCCTCCACTTT; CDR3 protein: CASSQGNRLSPLHF
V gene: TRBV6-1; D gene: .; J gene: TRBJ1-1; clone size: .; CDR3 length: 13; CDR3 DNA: TGTGCCAGCAGTGTTGAGGGAGGGACTGAAGCTTTCTTT; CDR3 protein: CASSVEGGTEAFF
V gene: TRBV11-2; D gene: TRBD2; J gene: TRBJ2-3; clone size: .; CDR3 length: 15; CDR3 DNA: TGTGCCAGCAGCTACCGGGGAGGGTTGTCAAATACGCAGTATTTT; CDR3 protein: CASSYRGGLSNTQYF
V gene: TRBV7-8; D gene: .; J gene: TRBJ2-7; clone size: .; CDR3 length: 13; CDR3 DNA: TGTGCCAGCAGCTTTGACAGCACCTACGAGCAGTACTTC; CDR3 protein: CASSFDSTYEQYF
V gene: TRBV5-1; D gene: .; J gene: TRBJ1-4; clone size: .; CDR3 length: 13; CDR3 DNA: TGCGCCAGCAGCCGAGAAATTGGTGAGGAACTGTTTTTT; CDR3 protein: CASSREIGEELFF
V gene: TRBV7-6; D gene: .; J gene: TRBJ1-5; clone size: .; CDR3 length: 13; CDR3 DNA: TGTGCCAGCAGCTTAGGCAGAAATCAGCCCCAGCATTTT; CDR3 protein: CASSLGRNQPQHF
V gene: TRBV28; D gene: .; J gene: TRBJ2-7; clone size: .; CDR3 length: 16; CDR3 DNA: TGTGCCAGCAAGAACCGTGGGGGCGATAGAATCTACGAGCAGTACTTC; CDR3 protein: CASKNRGGDRIYEQYF
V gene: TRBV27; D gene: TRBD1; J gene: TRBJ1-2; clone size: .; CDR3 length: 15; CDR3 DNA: TGTGCCAGCAGCCGACCCGGGACAGGGAGCTATGGCTACACCTTC; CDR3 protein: CASSRPGTGSYGYTF
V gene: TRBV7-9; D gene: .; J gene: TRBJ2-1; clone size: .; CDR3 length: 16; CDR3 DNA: TGTGCCAGCAGCGCCTCCTCCGGGGGGCTTAACAATGAGCAGTTCTTC; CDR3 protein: CASSASSGGLNNEQFF
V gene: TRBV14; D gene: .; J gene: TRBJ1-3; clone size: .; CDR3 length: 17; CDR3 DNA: TGTGCCAGCAGCCAAGAATTAGTAGAGACGCTTGGAAACACCATATATTTT; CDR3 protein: CASSQELVETLGNTIYF
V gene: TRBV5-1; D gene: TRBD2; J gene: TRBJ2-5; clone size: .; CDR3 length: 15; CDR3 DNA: TGCGCCAGCAGCTTCAGCGGGGGGGACCTGGAGACCCAGTACTTC; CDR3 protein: CASSFSGGDLETQYF
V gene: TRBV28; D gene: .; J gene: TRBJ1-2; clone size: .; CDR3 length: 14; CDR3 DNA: TGTGCCAGCAGTTCCCCGACCCGGACTCATGGCTACACCTTC; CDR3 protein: CASSSPTRTHGYTF